The 24 T cell receptor delta chains listed next were all sequenced from one sample in a study of Vδ1+ human thymocytes. These TCRs' antigens remain unknown. The template was reverse-transcribed extracted RNA. Pooled V-gene forward primers with one constant-region reverse primer generated the CDR3 amplicons by multiplex PCR. TCRdb re-called clones from the multiplex PCR reads via CATT. The sample includes roughly 55,000 delta-chain clones, about 15% of them seen just once. Study-level findings and limits: In the thymus, TRG and TRD repertoires looked highly polyclonal with Gaussian CDR3 lengths.

Sequenced input: Vdelta1+ gamma-delta thymocytes from the thymus. Subset here: FACS-sorted CD3+ TCRalphabeta- TCRVdelta1+ TCRVdelta2- thymocytes. Receptors originate from a boy younger than two who had congenital heart surgery.

The gene calls are TRDV1 and TRDJ1, with 10 bases fitting TRDD3. The CDR3 sequence is 19 residues long. The germline V gene has CDR1 TSWWSYY and CDR2 QGS. V lost 0 bases and J lost 0; bases outside the gene matches: 10. The CDR3 coding sequence is TGTGCTCTTGGGGAACTACCCTGCATGGGGGATACATACACCGATAAACTCATCTTT. Translation: CALGELPCMGDTYTDKLIF.

The chain links TRDV1 to TRDJ1; 9 nucleotides agree with TRDD2. The CDR3 extends over 22 amino acids. Germline lookup yields CDR1 TSWWSYY and CDR2 QGS. V dropped 1 base and J dropped 2; count of bases not matched to a gene: 23. The CDR3 nucleotides read TGTGCTCTTGGGGAACCCAAGCCTTCCTACGAACAAGCGGGTCTCGGGACCGATAAACTCATCTTT. Residues: CALGEPKPSYEQAGLGTDKLIF.

The V gene is TRDV1, the J gene TRDJ1; 11 bases are shared with TRDD3. Germline CDR1 TSWWSYY, CDR2 QGS. The CDR3 has 16 amino acids. V lost 10 bases and J lost 9; bases outside the gene matches: 19. CDR3 amino acids: CAPSGPVGDTLGELIF. Written as DNA, the CDR3 is TGTGCTCCCAGTGGCCCGGTGGGGGATACGTTAGGGGAACTCATCTTT.

This chain connects TRDV1 to TRDJ1; perhaps TRDD3 as D (6 bases). The CDR3 contains 18 residues. CDR1 and CDR2 from the germline V gene are TSWWSYY and QGS. With 0 bases removed from V and 0 bases from J, the gap between germline ends came to 17 bases. The CDR3, as DNA: TGTGCTCTTGGGGAACTTCGACCCGCGGGGGACTACACCGATAAACTCATCTTT. Its translation is CALGELRPAGDYTDKLIF.

This clone occurred once. A far more abundant clone sits one base away, making this likely a read error. The chain has TRDV2 and TRDJ2; D ambiguous. The ends were cut back, 4 bases at V and 7 bases at J, with 9 bases in the middle. CDR1 is GEAIGNYY, CDR2 EKD, per germline. CDR3 length: 12 amino acids. The CDR3: CACEPRLAQLFF. DNA of the CDR3: TGTGCCTGTGAGCCCCGGCTAGCACAACTCTTCTTT.

This rearrangement joins TRDV1 to TRDJ1; 11 bases are a match to TRDD3. Germline V gene lookup returns CDR1 TSWWSYY and CDR2 QGS. The CDR3 contains 25 residues. V lost 2 bases, J lost 1 base, and 30 bases stayed unmatched. The CDR3 sequence is CALGEYPRNFLPTPGGYRATDKLIF. The CDR3 DNA reads TGTGCTCTTGGGGAATACCCCCGAAACTTCCTCCCGACTCCTGGGGGATACCGCGCCACCGATAAACTCATCTTT.

This clone was observed a handful of times. J is TRDJ1 and V is TRDV1; D unresolved. V was clipped by 4 bases and J by 0 bases, with 21 bases between them. CDR3 length equals 18 residues. CDR1 is TSWWSYY and CDR2 is QGS in the germline V gene. The CDR3 region is CALGVPLWVPTYTDKLIF. DNA for the CDR3: TGTGCTCTTGGGGTACCATTGTGGGTCCCAACGTACACCGATAAACTCATCTTT.

The V and J genes are TRDV1 and TRDJ1, with D maybe TRDD2 (9 bases). In germline, CDR1 is TSWWSYY, CDR2 QGS. The germline V and J ends were trimmed by 4 bases and 2 bases, with 23 bases remaining between them. This CDR3 has 18 amino acids. The CDR3 nucleotides are TGTGCTCTTGGGGGGCCTTCCTACGGACTGGGGGCTACCGATAAACTCATCTTT. Its protein product is CALGGPSYGLGATDKLIF.

The chain uses TRDV1 and TRDJ1, with 10 bases fitting TRDD3. The germline CDR1 and CDR2 sequences are TSWWSYY and QGS. The CDR3 has 26 residues. The junction had 36 bases not matched to a gene; V was cut back by 5 bases and J by 0 bases. CDR3 bases: TGTGCTCTTGGGCTCCGGACTCCACAGTCTTCGACTTTCGGTCTGGGGGATAACGGGTACACCGATAAACTCATCTTT. Its protein is CALGLRTPQSSTFGLGDNGYTDKLIF.

The V gene is TRDV1, the J gene TRDJ1, with D unclear. Germline V CDR1 and CDR2: TSWWSYY, QGS. V lost 3 bases and J lost 2, with 13 bases in between. This CDR3 spans 15 amino acids. The CDR3 loop reads CALGDPFYLTDKLIF. CDR3 DNA: TGTGCTCTTGGGGATCCGTTTTATTTGACCGATAAACTCATCTTT.

This clone has a handful of counts. This chain uses TRDV1 with TRDJ1; 7 positions agree with TRDD3. The junction had 7 bases not matched to a gene; V was cut back by 0 bases and J by 0 bases. This CDR3 is 17 amino acids long. Germline CDR1 is TSWWSYY and CDR2 is QGS. This chain's CDR3 is CALGELRGILNTDKLIF. The CDR3 DNA follows: TGTGCTCTTGGGGAACTAAGAGGGATACTAAACACCGATAAACTCATCTTT.

V gene TRDV1 combines with J gene TRDJ1; TRDD3 matches 10 bases. The CDR3 covers 19 residues. V trimming: 2 bases; J trimming: 4 bases; junction bases outside the gene matches: 16. In germline, CDR1 is TSWWSYY, CDR2 QGS. The CDR3 region is CALGEVRGGWGIFNDKLIF. In DNA, the CDR3 is TGTGCTCTTGGGGAAGTCAGGGGAGGCTGGGGGATATTTAACGATAAACTCATCTTT.

The V call is TRDV1, the J call TRDJ1; D not resolved. The V gene's germline CDR1 is TSWWSYY and CDR2 QGS. Trimming removed 3 bases from V and 3 bases from J, with 14 bases in between. This CDR3 has 15 amino acids. In nucleotides, the CDR3 is TGTGCTCTTGGGGAGTCTTACCCAGACGCCGATAAACTCATCTTT. This translates into CALGESYPDADKLIF.

The rearrangement joins TRDV1 to TRDJ1; possibly TRDD2 for D (6 bases). The length of the CDR3 is 20 residues. V gave up 2 bases and J gave up 0 bases, with 25 bases separating them. The V gene's germline CDR1 is TSWWSYY and CDR2 QGS. The CDR3 DNA reads TGTGCTCTTGGGGAAAAGTGGTCCTACCGAATTGGGACATACACCGATAAACTCATCTTT. This encodes CALGEKWSYRIGTYTDKLIF.

This clone was observed a few times. J is TRDJ1 and V is TRDV1; TRDD3 matches 10 bases. Germline V lookup: CDR1 TSWWSYY, CDR2 QGS. The length of the CDR3 is 22 residues. V was pared by 4 bases and J by 0 bases, with 23 bases of the junction left unmatched. CDR3 region: CALGGPFLTTGGLRRYTDKLIF. The CDR3 nucleotides read TGTGCTCTTGGGGGACCATTTCTTACTACTGGGGGATTGAGGAGGTACACCGATAAACTCATCTTT.

The chain employs TRDV1 and TRDJ1, with 12 positions matching TRDD3. The CDR3 consists of 22 residues. V lost 3 bases, J lost 2 bases, and 22 bases stayed unmatched. Germline V gene data show CDR1 as TSWWSYY and CDR2 as QGS. CDR3 in DNA: TGTGCTCTTGGGGATAGGGAGACTTCCTACGTCTGGGGGATACGAAGGACCGATAAACTCATCTTT. It encodes CALGDRETSYVWGIRRTDKLIF.

The chain joins TRDV1 to TRDJ1, with 9 bases that match TRDD2. Germline CDR1 is TSWWSYY and CDR2 is QGS. J gave up 4 bases and V 4 bases, and 19 bases lay outside the gene matches. This CDR3 has 19 amino acids. The CDR3 loop is CALGVPSYCLMAEDDKLIF. CDR3 DNA sequence: TGTGCTCTTGGGGTCCCTTCCTACTGTCTTATGGCCGAAGACGATAAACTCATCTTT.

This clone was recorded a few times. The chain joins TRDV1 to TRDJ1; 7 nucleotides align to TRDD3. Germline V gene lookup returns CDR1 TSWWSYY and CDR2 QGS. This CDR3 contains 20 residues. Unmatched junction bases numbered 19, after V lost 1 base and J lost 2 bases. CDR3 sequence (DNA): TGTGCTCTTGGGGAACATCGAAATGAAGCCTTACTGGGGATTACCGATAAACTCATCTTT. Translating it yields CALGEHRNEALLGITDKLIF.

This clone qualifies as medium-sized (0.01 to 0.1%). The gene calls are TRDV2 and TRDJ1; D possibly corresponds to TRDD3 (5 bases). CDR1 is GEAIGNYY, CDR2 EKD, per germline. V lost 0 bases and J lost 0, with 16 bases in between. The CDR3 totals 17 residues. CDR3 protein: CACDTGGPTPYTDKLIF. The CDR3, as DNA: TGTGCCTGTGACACCGGGGGTCCCACTCCGTACACCGATAAACTCATCTTT.

The gene calls are TRDV1 and TRDJ1; D ambiguous. The V and J ends lost 2 bases and 0 bases respectively, with 10 bases between them. The germline gives CDR1 TSWWSYY, CDR2 QGS. The CDR3 is 15 residues long. CDR3 residues: CALGEYGAYTDKLIF. DNA for the CDR3: TGTGCTCTTGGGGAATACGGGGCGTACACCGATAAACTCATCTTT.

This clone has more than one count but fewer than ten. The chain employs TRDV1 and TRDJ1; 7 bases agree with TRDD3. V gave up 9 bases and J gave up 0 bases; unmatched junction bases: 19. Germline CDR1 is TSWWSYY and CDR2 is QGS. This CDR3 is 18 amino acids long. The CDR3 reads CALWVEEDGGPYTDKLIF. The CDR3 DNA reads TGTGCTCTGTGGGTAGAAGAGGATGGGGGACCGTACACCGATAAACTCATCTTT.

This clone was counted only a few times. Germline is not matched at one junction end, which may reflect a read error. This chain joins TRDV1 and TRDJ1; D gene uncertain. Germline V gene lookup returns CDR1 TSWWSYY and CDR2 QGS. The length of the CDR3 is 21 residues. Here the CDR3 reads CALGEEFAIVPRPLLTEKLIF. In nucleotides, the CDR3 is TGTGCTCTTGGGGAAGAATTCGCCATTGTTCCCCGTCCTTTGCTCACCGAAAAACTCATCTTT.

The V gene is TRDV1, the J gene TRDJ2, with 8 bases fitting TRDD3. V shed 3 bases, J shed 0 bases, and the junction held 24 bases outside the gene matches. Germline V gene lookup returns CDR1 TSWWSYY and CDR2 QGS. This CDR3 comprises 23 residues. The DNA of the CDR3 is TGTGCTCTTGGGGACACCCGGCTCCTACGGGTAGGGGGGATAGATCCTTTGACAGCACAACTCTTCTTT. This gives the protein CALGDTRLLRVGGIDPLTAQLFF.

This clone showed up just a few times. This chain connects TRDV1 to TRDJ2; 7 nucleotides match TRDD3. CDR3 size: 21 residues. Germline CDR1 is TSWWSYY and CDR2 is QGS. After removal of 0 bases from V and 8 bases from J, the junction contained 24 bases not matched to a gene. CDR3 DNA: TGTGCTCTTGGGGAACTGGTCCCAACTACATTCTGGGGGGCCGACGGGGCACAACTCTTCTTT. This sequence encodes CALGELVPTTFWGADGAQLFF.